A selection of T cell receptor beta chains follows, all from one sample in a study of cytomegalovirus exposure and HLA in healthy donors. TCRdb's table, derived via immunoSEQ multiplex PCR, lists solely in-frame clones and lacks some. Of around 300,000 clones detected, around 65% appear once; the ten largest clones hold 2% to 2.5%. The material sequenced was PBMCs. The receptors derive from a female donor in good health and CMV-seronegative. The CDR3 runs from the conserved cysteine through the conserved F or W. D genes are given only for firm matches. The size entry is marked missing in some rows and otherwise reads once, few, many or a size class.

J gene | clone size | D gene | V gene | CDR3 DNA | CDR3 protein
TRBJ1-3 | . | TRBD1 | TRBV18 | TGTGCCAGCTCACCCCAGGGACAGGGAGCATTTGGAAACACCATATATTTT | CASSPQGQGAFGNTIYF
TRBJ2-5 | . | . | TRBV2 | TGTGCCAGCAGGCAAACGGAGGGGAGGGAGACCCAGTACTTC | CASRQTEGRETQYF
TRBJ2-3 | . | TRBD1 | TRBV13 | TGTGCCAGCAGCTCACAACCAGGGGGCTACACAGATACGCAGTATTTT | CASSSQPGGYTDTQYF
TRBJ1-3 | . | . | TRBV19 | TGTGCCAGTAGTTTTCCAGGTTCTACTGGAAACACCATATATTTT | CASSFPGSTGNTIYF
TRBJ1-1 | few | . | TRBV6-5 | TGTGCCAGCAGCCGGGGATCCGGTAACACTGAAGCTTTCTTT | CASSRGSGNTEAFF
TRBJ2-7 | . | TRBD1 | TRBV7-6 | TGTGCCAGCAGCTTAAGGGAGGGACAGGGGAACGAGCAGTACTTC | CASSLREGQGNEQYF
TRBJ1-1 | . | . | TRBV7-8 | TGTGCCAGCAGCTTACCCGGGGGGGACACTGAAGCTTTCTTT | CASSLPGGDTEAFF
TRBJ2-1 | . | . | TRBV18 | TGTGCCACCCGCGGGACTGCTGACAATGAGCAGTTCTTC | CATRGTADNEQFF
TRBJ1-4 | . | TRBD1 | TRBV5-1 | TGCGCCAGCAGCTCGGACAGGAAGGAAAAACTGTTTTTT | CASSSDRKEKLFF
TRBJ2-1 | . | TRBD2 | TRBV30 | TGTGCCTGGAGTGGGACTAGCGGGAGAGGGTATGAGCAGTTCTTC | CAWSGTSGRGYEQFF
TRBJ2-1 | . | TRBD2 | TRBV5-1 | TGCGCCAGCAGCTTGAGCGGGATTCCCTACAATGAGCAGTTCTTC | CASSLSGIPYNEQFF
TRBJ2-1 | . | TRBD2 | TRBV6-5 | TGTGCCAGCAGGGCCCCGGGGGGCTCCTACAATGAGCAGTTCTTC | CASRAPGGSYNEQFF
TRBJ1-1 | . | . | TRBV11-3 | TGTGCCAGCAGCCTGAAGCGGTCCGGGGGATTGACTGAAGCTTTCTTT | CASSLKRSGGLTEAFF
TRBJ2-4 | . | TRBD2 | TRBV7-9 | TGTGCCAGCAGCCCCTCTGCGGGAGTAGCCAAAAACATTCAGTACTTC | CASSPSAGVAKNIQYF
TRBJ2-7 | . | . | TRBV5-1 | TGCGCCAGCAGCTGGCTGCCGGGGGACTCCTACGAGCAGTACTTC | CASSWLPGDSYEQYF
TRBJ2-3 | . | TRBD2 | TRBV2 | TGTGCCATCAGTGGTGTACTAGCGGGAACAGATACGCAGTATTTT | CAISGVLAGTDTQYF
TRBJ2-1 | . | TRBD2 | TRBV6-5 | TGTGCCAGCAGTCGACCAGCGGGAGGGTACAATGAGCAGTTCTTC | CASSRPAGGYNEQFF
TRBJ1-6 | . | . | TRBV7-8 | TGTGCCAGCAGCTCGGGGAAGAATTCACCCCTCCACTTT | CASSSGKNSPLHF
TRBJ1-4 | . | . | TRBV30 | TGTGCCTGGAGTGATCGCCGGGGGGCGTTGGAAAAACTGTTTTTT | CAWSDRRGALEKLFF
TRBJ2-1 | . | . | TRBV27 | TGTGCCAGCAGTTTATTGGTTACCTACTCCTACAATGAGCAGTTCTTC | CASSLLVTYSYNEQFF
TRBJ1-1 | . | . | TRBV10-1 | TGCGCCAGCAAACTCACCAGGGAAACTGAAGCTTTCTTT | CASKLTRETEAFF
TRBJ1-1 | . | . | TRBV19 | TGTGCCAGTAGTACCGCGGGAACTTTGAACACTGAAGCTTTCTTT | CASSTAGTLNTEAFF
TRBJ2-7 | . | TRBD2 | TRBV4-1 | TGCGCCAGCAGCCAAGTCCCCTATATAGCGGGAGGGTCGTACGAGCAGTACTTC | CASSQVPYIAGGSYEQYF
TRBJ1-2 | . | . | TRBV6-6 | TGTGCCAGCAGTACCCCTACAGGGTCGAGTAACTATGGCTACACCTTC | CASSTPTGSSNYGYTF
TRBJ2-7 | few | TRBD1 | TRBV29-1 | TGCAGCGTCGAGGGGCAGGGGGCCTACGAGCAGTACTTC | CSVEGQGAYEQYF
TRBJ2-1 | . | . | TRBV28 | TGTGCCAGCAGTTCATCGCGGGGACCCTTAAGTTACGAGCGGTTCTTC | CASSSSRGPLSYERFF
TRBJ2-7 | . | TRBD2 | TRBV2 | TGTGCCAGCAGGCCTTTTAATTGGGGAGGGAGCTCCTACGAGCAGTACTTC | CASRPFNWGGSSYEQYF
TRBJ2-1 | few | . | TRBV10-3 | TGTGCCAGCGGGACAGAGATATACAATGAGCAGTTCTTC | CASGTEIYNEQFF
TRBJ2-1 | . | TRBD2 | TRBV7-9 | TGTTCCAGCAGGCTCTCTCTAGCGGGGAGGAATGAGCAGTTCTTC | CSSRLSLAGRNEQFF
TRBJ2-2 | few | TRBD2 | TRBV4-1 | TGCGCCAGCAGCCACCCCACCCACGGCCCGGCGGGAGGTGGGGAGCTGTTTTTT | CASSHPTHGPAGGGELFF
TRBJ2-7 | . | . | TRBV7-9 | TGTTCCAGCAGCTTAGCCGGGGTGCTGTACTTC | CSSSLAGVLYF
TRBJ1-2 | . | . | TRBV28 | TGTGCCAGCAGTTTAGGCCAGGGAATGTATGGCTACACCTTC | CASSLGQGMYGYTF
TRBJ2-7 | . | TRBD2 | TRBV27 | TGTGCCAGCAGTAAGACTAGCAGGAGCTCCTACGAGCAGTACTTC | CASSKTSRSSYEQYF
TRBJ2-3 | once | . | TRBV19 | TGTGCCAGTACGGTCGGGTCCAGCGAAATAGATACGCAGTATTTT | CASTVGSSEIDTQYF
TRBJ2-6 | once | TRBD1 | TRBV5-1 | TGCGCCAGCAGCTCCACTACAGGGACAGGCAACGTCCTGACTTTC | CASSSTTGTGNVLTF
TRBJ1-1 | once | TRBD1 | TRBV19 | TGTGCCAGTAGTACGTCAAACAGGGGGGAGAACACTGAAGCTTTCTTT | CASSTSNRGENTEAFF
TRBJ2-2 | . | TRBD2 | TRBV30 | TGTGCCTGGAGAGGACTAGGTGTAACCGGGGAGCTGTTTTTT | CAWRGLGVTGELFF
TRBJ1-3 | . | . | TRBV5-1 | TGCGCCAGCAGCTTGGGAGGAACGTCTGGAAACACCATATATTTT | CASSLGGTSGNTIYF
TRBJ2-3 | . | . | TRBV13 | TGTGCCAGCAGCTTAGCGGGAACTAGCACAGATACGCAGTATTTT | CASSLAGTSTDTQYF
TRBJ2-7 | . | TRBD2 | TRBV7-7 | TGTGCTAGCAGCCGGAGCGGGAGAGAGGTCGACGAGCAGTACTTC | CASSRSGREVDEQYF
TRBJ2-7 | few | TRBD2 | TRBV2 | TGTGCCAGCAGTAGCGGGGGGACCTCCTACGAGCAGTACTTC | CASSSGGTSYEQYF
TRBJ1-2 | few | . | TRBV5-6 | TGTGCCAGCAGCCTCGGGGTAAATGGCTACACCTTC | CASSLGVNGYTF
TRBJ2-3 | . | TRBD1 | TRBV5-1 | TGCGCCAGCAGCTTGGACCCGACAGGGTTGAGGACAGATACGCAGTATTTT | CASSLDPTGLRTDTQYF
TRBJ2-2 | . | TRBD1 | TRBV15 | TGTGCCACCAGCAAAGGACAGGCCCGGACCGGGGAGCTGTTTTTT | CATSKGQARTGELFF
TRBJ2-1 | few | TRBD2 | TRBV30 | TGTGCCTGGGCCAGCGGGAGGTCCAATGAGCAGTTCTTC | CAWASGRSNEQFF
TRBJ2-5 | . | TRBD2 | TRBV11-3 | TGTGCCAGCGGTCTTAGAGAGGGACTACAAGAGGCCCAGTACTTC | CASGLREGLQEAQYF
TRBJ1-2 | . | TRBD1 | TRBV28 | TGTGCCGGTGAAGGTAGGGGGCACGGCGGCTACACCTTC | CAGEGRGHGGYTF
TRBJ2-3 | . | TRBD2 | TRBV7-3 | TGTGCCAGCAGCAATAGCGGGAGGGAGTCAGATACGCAGTATTTT | CASSNSGRESDTQYF
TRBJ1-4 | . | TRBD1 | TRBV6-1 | TGTGCCAGCAGTGAGGAGACAGGGATTAATGAAAAACTGTTTTTT | CASSEETGINEKLFF
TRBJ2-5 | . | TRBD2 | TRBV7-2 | TGTGCCAGCAGCTTAGTGGCTAGCGGGAGGGCCCGGGAGACCCAGTACTTC | CASSLVASGRARETQYF
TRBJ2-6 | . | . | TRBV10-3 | TGTGCCATCAGTCTAAACTACAGGGGGGAGGGTGGGGCCAACGTCCTGACTTTC | CAISLNYRGEGGANVLTF
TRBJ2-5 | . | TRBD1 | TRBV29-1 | TGCAGCGCCCCGGGACAGGGAGGGACCCAGTACTTC | CSAPGQGGTQYF
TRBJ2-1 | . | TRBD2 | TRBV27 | TGTGCCAGCAGCACCCCGGGACTAGCGGCAAATGAGCAGTTCTTC | CASSTPGLAANEQFF
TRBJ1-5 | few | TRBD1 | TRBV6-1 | TGTGCCAGCAGTAAACAGGGGGCGAATCAGCCCCAGCATTTT | CASSKQGANQPQHF
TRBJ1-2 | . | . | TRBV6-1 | TGTGCCAGCAGTGAAGGTCCGGGGAAAAACTATGGCTACACCTTC | CASSEGPGKNYGYTF
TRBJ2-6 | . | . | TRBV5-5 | TGTGCCAGCAGCTACTCAGGGTTAGTGGGCAACGTCCTGACTTTC | CASSYSGLVGNVLTF
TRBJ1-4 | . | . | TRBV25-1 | TGTGCCAGCAGTGAATATAGAGAAGAAGAGGGTCTTCATTTT | CASSEYREEEGLHF
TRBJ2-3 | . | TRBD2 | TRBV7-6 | TGTGCCAGCAGCTGGACGGCAGCGGGAGGGGGGACAGATACGCAGTATTTT | CASSWTAAGGGTDTQYF